These T cell receptor beta chains were read from a single sample in a study of blood T cell repertoires in COVID-19. This table comes from immunoSEQ multiplex PCR, and its TCRdb copy is limited to in-frame clones, with some not included. The sample holds almost 300,000 clones; about nine tenths are singletons and the top ten take around 10%. The sample comprised peripheral blood. These receptors were taken from a woman between 25 and 40 years old with COVID-19, enrolled during active disease. Each CDR3 is given with its conserved first and last residue.

V gene: TRBV27
J gene: TRBJ2-3
CDR3 protein: CASSFGLAPTWGQYF

V gene: TRBV6-5
J gene: TRBJ1-5
CDR3 protein: CASNYRQGFNQPQHF

V gene: TRBV27
J gene: TRBJ2-5
CDR3 protein: CASSWGSGGARSGETQYF

V gene: TRBV19
J gene: TRBJ1-1
CDR3 protein: CATHKERDTEAFF

V gene: TRBV3-1/TRBV3-2
J gene: TRBJ1-1
CDR3 protein: CASSRGGGMGNTEAFF

V gene: TRBV7-6
J gene: TRBJ2-3
CDR3 protein: CASSLGASWADTQYF

V gene: TRBV5-6
J gene: TRBJ1-4
CDR3 protein: CASSSTGVVNEKLFF

V gene: TRBV19
J gene: TRBJ2-3
CDR3 protein: CASSIAYTDTQYF

V gene: TRBV7-7
J gene: TRBJ2-5
CDR3 protein: CASSGSREEETQYF

V gene: TRBV29-1
J gene: TRBJ1-1
CDR3 protein: CSVQGATEAFF

V gene: TRBV19
J gene: TRBJ2-4
CDR3 protein: CASSPTAKNIQYF

V gene: TRBV10-3
J gene: TRBJ1-1
CDR3 protein: CAISEVPAPTNTEAFF

V gene: TRBV5-6
J gene: TRBJ2-7
CDR3 protein: CASSGGRPLTYEQYF

V gene: TRBV10-3
J gene: TRBJ1-3
CDR3 protein: CAIRDREAAGNTIYF

V gene: TRBV30
J gene: TRBJ1-5
CDR3 protein: CAWSLWTGTHQPQHF

V gene: TRBV27
J gene: TRBJ1-2
CDR3 protein: CASRNTGDGYTF

V gene: TRBV19
J gene: TRBJ1-1
CDR3 protein: CASSIPRRWPRQGQNTEAFF

V gene: TRBV3-1/TRBV3-2
J gene: TRBJ2-5
CDR3 protein: CASSQIQGRETQYF

V gene: TRBV2
J gene: TRBJ1-2
CDR3 protein: CASSEPGTGGAGYTF

V gene: TRBV7-9
J gene: TRBJ1-4
CDR3 protein: CASSRAGVEKLFF

V gene: TRBV27
J gene: TRBJ2-1
CDR3 protein: CASSFVLAAAQFF

V gene: TRBV6-5
J gene: TRBJ2-7
CDR3 protein: CASSTQTGSSYEQYF

V gene: TRBV19
J gene: TRBJ1-5
CDR3 protein: CASSISFSNQPQHF

V gene: TRBV30
J gene: TRBJ1-2
CDR3 protein: CAWIPRARDGTNYGYTF